Following are 27 T cell receptor beta chains from one sample sequenced in a study of T cells after yellow fever vaccination (dated by TCRdb to between 2018 and 2021). Interpreted using the paper, the treatment or condition label stands for: live attenuated yellow fever vaccine strain. Libraries came from 5' RACE. TCRdb shows the sequencer as Illumina HiSeq 2500. TCRdb reanalyzed the raw reads on its own, using fastp at Q25 for trimming and MiXCR for clone calling, and kept in-frame beta chains. One record per CDR3 amino acid sequence lists the most common genes and DNA. A total of some 670,000 distinct CDR3 sequences appear in this sample, 12% of them only once. Around 14% of the sample goes to the ten largest clones. The sequenced sample was PBMCs, obtained on the day of the yellow fever booster vaccination. The receptors originated from a man aged 30-40 years who received the YFV17D yellow fever vaccine.

This clonotype was observed a handful of times. The rearrangement joins TRBV2 to TRBJ1-1; perhaps TRBD1 as D (5 bases). CDR3 length: 11 amino acids. V lost 8 bases, J lost 4 bases, and 8 bases lay in between. The germline V gene encodes CDR1 SNHLY and CDR2 FYNNEI. CDR3 bases: TGTGCCAGCTTGCAGGGCACTGAAGCTTTCTTT. Amino acids: CASLQGTEAFF.

This clonotype showed up just a few times. This sequence joins TRBV6-2 or TRBV6-3 and TRBJ2-5, with 7 bases identical to TRBD1. V shed 10 bases and J 7 bases; nucleotides not matched to a gene: 3. The germline V gene encodes CDR1 MNHEY and CDR2 SVGEGT. The length of the CDR3 is 10 residues. Here the CDR3 reads CAIPGGTQYF. The CDR3, as DNA: TGTGCCATCCCAGGGGGGACCCAGTACTTC.

CDR3 residues: CASSLAGSQGEQYF. Written as DNA, the CDR3 is TGTGCCAGCAGCTTAGCGGGCTCCCAGGGGGAGCAGTACTTC. V is TRBV7-9 and J is TRBJ2-7; D possibly corresponds to TRBD1 (6 bases). The CDR3 length is 14 residues. The V and J ends lost 0 bases and 7 bases respectively, with 13 bases between them. Germline V gene data show CDR1 as SEHNR and CDR2 as FQNEAQ (reference sequence).

This clonotype was detected many times. This chain links TRBV7-8 with TRBJ2-1, with D unresolved. V shed 4 bases and J shed 8 bases, with 12 bases lying between them. Germline CDR1 is SGHVS and CDR2 is FQNEAQ. The CDR3 is 13 amino acids. As DNA, the CDR3 is TGTGCCAGCAGCTGGATGAAGGTCGATGAGCAGTTCTTC. The encoded protein is CASSWMKVDEQFF.

The rearrangement uses TRBV7-2 and TRBJ2-7; no firm D call. This CDR3 is 13 amino acids long. V gave up 1 base and J gave up 3 bases, with 7 bases separating them. Germline V CDR1 and CDR2: SGHTA, FQGNSA. CDR3 nucleotides: TGTGCCAGCAGCTTAGAACACGGCTACGAGCAGTACTTC. Translated, it gives CASSLEHGYEQYF.

This clonotype was observed at least ten times. V gene TRBV24-1 combines with J gene TRBJ1-1, with 7 bases identical to TRBD1. Trimming took 4 bases from V and 7 from J; bases not matched to a gene: 5. Germline CDR1 is KGHDR and CDR2 is SFDVKD. This CDR3 spans 13 amino acids. The CDR3 is CATSDRQGLEAFF. CDR3 coding DNA: TGTGCCACCAGTGACCGACAGGGCCTTGAAGCTTTCTTT.

Many counts were recorded for this clonotype. The rearrangement links TRBV20-1 to TRBJ2-1; the match to TRBD2 covers 12 bases. After removal of 8 bases from V and 3 bases from J, the junction contained 8 bases not matched to a gene. CDR1 DFQATT and CDR2 SNEGSKA come from the germline V gene (reference sequence). The CDR3 contains 15 residues. CDR3 nucleotides: TGCAGTTCAAGACTAGCGGGAGTCCACTACAATGAGCAGTTCTTC. It yields the protein CSSRLAGVHYNEQFF.

The gene calls are TRBV4-3 and TRBJ2-2, with 10 bases matching TRBD2. J gave up 4 bases and V 0 bases, and 14 bases lay outside the gene matches. The CDR3 runs 20 residues. Germline V lookup: CDR1 LGHNA, CDR2 YSLEER. The CDR3 DNA is TGCGCCAGCAGCCAAGATTTAGGCGGAGCGGGAGGGCCGGGCACCGGGGAGCTGTTTTTT. It yields the protein CASSQDLGGAGGPGTGELFF.

This clonotype was counted at least ten times. This chain links TRBV12-3 or TRBV12-4 with TRBJ2-5; D not resolved. The CDR3 spans 11 residues. The germline V and J ends were trimmed by 3 bases and 7 bases, with 6 bases remaining between them. Here the CDR3 DNA reads TGTGCCAGCAGTTTTGGTCTGACCCAGTACTTC. Its protein product is CASSFGLTQYF.

The table lists this clonotype with a few counts. This sequence joins TRBV20-1 and TRBJ2-2, with 10 bases matching TRBD2. Germline CDR1 and CDR2: DFQATT and SNEGSKA (reference sequence). The CDR3 is 14 amino acids. Trimming at V came to 5 bases and at J to 4 bases, leaving 4 bases not matched to a gene. CDR3 bases: TGCAGTGCTCTAGCGGGAGAAAGCACCGGGGAGCTGTTTTTT. Translation gives CSALAGESTGELFF.

This chain joins TRBV5-1 and TRBJ2-1; D ambiguous. The CDR3 runs to 13 residues. CDR1 is SGHRS and CDR2 is YFSETQ in the germline V gene. V lost 0 bases to trimming and J lost 8 bases, with 9 bases between them. In nucleotides, the CDR3 is TGCGCCAGCAGCTTGGTTAGTCCCGATGAGCAGTTCTTC. This encodes CASSLVSPDEQFF.

The chain links TRBV28 to TRBJ2-5; D ambiguous. Looked up from germline, CDR1 is MDHEN and CDR2 is SYDVKM. The ends were cut back, 6 bases at V and 2 bases at J, with 7 bases in the middle. The CDR3 sequence is 12 residues long. CDR3 loop: CASSKVQETQYF. The CDR3 bases are TGTGCCAGCAGCAAGGTTCAAGAGACCCAGTACTTC.

The sample holds a few counts of this clonotype. This sequence joins TRBV20-1 and TRBJ2-3; TRBD1 agrees at 7 bases. This CDR3 has 15 amino acids. The ends lost 0 bases at V and 3 bases at J; junction bases unmatched: 6. The V gene's germline CDR1 is DFQATT and CDR2 SNEGSKA (reference sequence). In DNA, the CDR3 is TGCAGTGCTAGAGACCCAGAGGGGGCTACAGATACGCAGTATTTT. Protein product: CSARDPEGATDTQYF.

This clonotype was observed a few times. The rearrangement links TRBV18 to TRBJ2-1; the match to TRBD2 covers 7 bases. Germline loops: CDR1 KGHSH, CDR2 LQKENI. The V gene end was trimmed by 6 bases and the J gene end by 5 bases; junction bases not matched to a gene: 10. CDR3 length equals 15 residues. CDR3: CASSLLTSADNEQFF. CDR3 sequence (DNA): TGTGCCAGCTCCCTCCTCACTAGCGCAGACAATGAGCAGTTCTTC.

This clonotype was seen a handful of times. The CDR3 bases are TGTGCCAGCAGCAGACCGGGACAGGCGGGAGGGGGCTACACCTTC. Its translation is CASSRPGQAGGGYTF. The J gene is TRBJ1-2, the V gene TRBV9, with 8 bases matching TRBD1. The CDR3 loop spans 15 amino acids. Per germline, CDR1 SGDLS and CDR2 YYNGEE. The J segment lost 8 bases and the V segment lost 4 bases, leaving 13 bases of the junction unmatched.

This chain uses TRBV28 with TRBJ1-2; D may be TRBD1 (6 bases). V shed 6 bases and J shed 2 bases, with 10 bases lying between them. CDR1 and CDR2 from the germline V gene are MDHEN and SYDVKM. The CDR3 runs 13 residues. The CDR3 protein is CASRKGGNYGYTF. The CDR3 DNA reads as TGTGCCAGCAGGAAGGGGGGGAACTATGGCTACACCTTC.

This rearrangement joins TRBV20-1 to TRBJ1-1, with D tentatively TRBD1 (5 bases). From germline, CDR1 is DFQATT and CDR2 SNEGSKA (reference sequence). This CDR3 region has 14 residues. V was trimmed by 0 bases and J by 5 bases, leaving 13 bases between them. The CDR3 DNA sequence: TGCAGTGCTAGAGATCGAAAGGGGTGGACTGAAGCTTTCTTT. Amino acids: CSARDRKGWTEAFF.

This CDR3 reads CASSYSRTAWSNTDTQYF. DNA of the CDR3: TGTGCCAGCAGTTACTCGAGAACTGCGTGGTCGAACACAGATACGCAGTATTTT. The chain employs TRBV6-5 and TRBJ2-3; D remains unclear. The CDR3 consists of 18 residues. Looked up from germline, CDR1 is MNHEY and CDR2 is SVGAGI. V shed 0 bases and J shed 2 bases, with 18 bases lying between them.

This clonotype was picked up many times. This chain joins TRBV7-2 and TRBJ1-2; D remains unclear. The germline CDR1 and CDR2 sequences are SGHTA and FQGNSA. This CDR3 has 13 residues. The ends were cut back, 1 base at V and 8 bases at J, with 11 bases in the middle. The CDR3 sequence is CASSLGHGSGYTF. In DNA form, the CDR3 reads TGTGCCAGCAGCTTAGGACACGGAAGCGGCTACACCTTC.

This clonotype has more than one count but fewer than ten. J is TRBJ2-5 and V is TRBV20-1; D gene uncertain. Germline lookup yields CDR1 DFQATT and CDR2 SNEGSKA (reference sequence). V lost 1 base and J 7 bases, leaving 10 bases between the germline ends. The CDR3 is made up of 12 amino acids. In DNA form, the CDR3 reads TGCAGTGCTAGAGTTGGCGAGAGGACCCAGTACTTC. Encoded protein: CSARVGERTQYF.

This clonotype was seen more than once but under ten times. The rearrangement uses TRBV28 and TRBJ2-7, with D maybe TRBD1 (6 bases). V was shortened by 0 bases and J by 5 bases, with 17 bases between the two germline ends. The germline V gene has CDR1 MDHEN and CDR2 SYDVKM. This CDR3 comprises 16 residues. The CDR3 nucleotides are TGTGCCAGCAGTTTATGGGGGGCAGGGCGTAAAGACGAGCAGTACTTC. As protein: CASSLWGAGRKDEQYF.

This clonotype showed up just a few times. The chain is built from TRBV18 and TRBJ2-2; D uncertain. The V gene's germline CDR1 is KGHSH and CDR2 LQKENI. V was trimmed by 1 base and J by 3 bases, leaving 9 bases between them. The CDR3 contains 15 residues. The chain's CDR3 is CASSPQAQHTGELFF. CDR3 bases: TGTGCCAGCTCACCACAGGCCCAACACACCGGGGAGCTGTTTTTT.

This clonotype was seen more than once but under ten times. The genes are TRBV4-2 and TRBJ1-2; D might be TRBD1 (6 bases). V lost 0 bases to trimming and J lost 7 bases, with 15 bases between them. The germline CDR1 and CDR2 sequences are LGHNA and YNFKEQ. CDR3 length equals 15 residues. The CDR3 DNA is TGTGCCAGCAGCCAAGATGCAGGGACAATTGGTGGCTACACCTTC. Translated, it gives CASSQDAGTIGGYTF.

The sample holds a few counts of this clonotype. The J gene is TRBJ2-5, the V gene TRBV5-1; 7 bases match TRBD1. The ends lost 4 bases at V and 2 bases at J; junction bases unmatched: 5. Germline-derived CDR1 and CDR2 are SGHRS and YFSETQ. The CDR3 contains 14 residues. For the CDR3, the DNA is TGCGCCAGCAGCATAGGGACAGTACAAGAGACCCAGTACTTC. Translating it yields CASSIGTVQETQYF.

This clonotype was observed many times. V and J are TRBV7-2 and TRBJ2-1; D is unclear. The CDR3 is 15 amino acids. V lost 0 bases, J lost 0 bases, and 6 bases lay in between. Per germline, CDR1 SGHTA and CDR2 FQGNSA. The CDR3 spells CASSLAGNSYNEQFF. The CDR3 DNA is TGTGCCAGCAGCTTAGCGGGGAACTCCTACAATGAGCAGTTCTTC.

This clonotype showed up many times. The V and J genes are TRBV29-1 and TRBJ2-5; the match to TRBD1 covers 8 bases. Looked up from germline, CDR1 is SQVTM and CDR2 is ANQGSEA. Unmatched junction bases numbered 6, after V lost 4 bases and J lost 2 bases. CDR3 length equals 14 residues. CDR3 protein: CSVGQGSRQETQYF. Here the CDR3 DNA reads TGCAGCGTTGGACAGGGGTCGAGGCAAGAGACCCAGTACTTC.

There are a few counts of this clonotype. The gene calls are TRBV7-3 and TRBJ2-1; maybe TRBD2 (6 bases). The V gene's germline CDR1 is SGHTA and CDR2 FQGTGA. Trimming left V 5 bases short and J 8 bases short, with 19 bases between. This CDR3 has 15 amino acids. The CDR3 reads CASSTTSTAGHEQFF. As DNA, the CDR3 is TGTGCCAGCAGCACAACTAGCACCGCGGGGCATGAGCAGTTCTTC.